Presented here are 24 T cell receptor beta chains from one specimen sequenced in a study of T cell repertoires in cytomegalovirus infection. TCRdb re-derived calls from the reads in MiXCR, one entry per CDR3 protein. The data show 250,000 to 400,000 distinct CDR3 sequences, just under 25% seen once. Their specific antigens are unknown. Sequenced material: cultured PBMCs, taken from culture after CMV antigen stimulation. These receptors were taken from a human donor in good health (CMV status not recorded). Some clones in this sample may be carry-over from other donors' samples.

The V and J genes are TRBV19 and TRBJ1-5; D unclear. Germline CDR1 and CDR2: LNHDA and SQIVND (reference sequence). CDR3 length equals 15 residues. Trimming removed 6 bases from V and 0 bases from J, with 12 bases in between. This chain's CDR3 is CASRPSDGSNQPQHF. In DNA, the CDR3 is TGTGCCAGTAGACCTTCGGACGGTAGCAATCAGCCCCAGCATTTT.

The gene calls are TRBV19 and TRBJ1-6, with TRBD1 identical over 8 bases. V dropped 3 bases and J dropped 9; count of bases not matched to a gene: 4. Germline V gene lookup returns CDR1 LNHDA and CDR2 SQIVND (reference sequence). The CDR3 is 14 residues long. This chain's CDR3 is CASSILDRASPLHF. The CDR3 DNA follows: TGTGCCAGTAGTATTCTGGACAGGGCTTCACCCCTCCACTTT.

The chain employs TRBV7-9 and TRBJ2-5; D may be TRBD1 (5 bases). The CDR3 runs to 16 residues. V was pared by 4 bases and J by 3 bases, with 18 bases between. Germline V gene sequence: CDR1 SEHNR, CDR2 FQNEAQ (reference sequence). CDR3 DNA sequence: TGTGCCAGCAGCTCCTTAGTGGGCCAGGGCGAAGAGACCCAGTACTTC. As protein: CASSSLVGQGEETQYF.

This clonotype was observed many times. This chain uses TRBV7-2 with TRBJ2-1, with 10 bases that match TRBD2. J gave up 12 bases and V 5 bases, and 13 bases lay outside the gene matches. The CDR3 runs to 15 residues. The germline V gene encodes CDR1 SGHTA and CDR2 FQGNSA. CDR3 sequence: CASSGESGRARSQFF. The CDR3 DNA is TGTGCCAGCAGCGGGGAAAGCGGGAGGGCCCGGTCGCAGTTCTTC.

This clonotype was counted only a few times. The CDR3 protein is CASSHQTGSLVEQYF. The CDR3, as DNA: TGCGCCAGCAGCCATCAGACAGGGTCGCTAGTCGAGCAGTACTTC. The chain links TRBV4-1 to TRBJ2-7; 7 nucleotides align to TRBD1. The J segment lost 6 bases and the V segment lost 3 bases, leaving 11 bases of the junction unmatched. CDR3 length: 15 amino acids. CDR1 is MGHRA and CDR2 is YSYEKL in the germline V gene.

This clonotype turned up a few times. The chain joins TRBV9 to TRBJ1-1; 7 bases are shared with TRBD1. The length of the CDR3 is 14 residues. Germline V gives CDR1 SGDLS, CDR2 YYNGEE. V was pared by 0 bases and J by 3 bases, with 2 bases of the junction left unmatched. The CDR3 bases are TGTGCCAGCAGCGTAGGACAGGGCGACACTGAAGCTTTCTTT. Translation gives CASSVGQGDTEAFF.

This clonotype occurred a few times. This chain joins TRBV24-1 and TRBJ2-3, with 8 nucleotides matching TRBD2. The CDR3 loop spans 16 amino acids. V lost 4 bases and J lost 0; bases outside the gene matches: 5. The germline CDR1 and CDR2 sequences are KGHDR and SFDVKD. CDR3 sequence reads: CATSDRAGVSTDTQYF. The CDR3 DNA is TGTGCCACCAGTGACCGAGCGGGAGTTAGCACAGATACGCAGTATTTT.

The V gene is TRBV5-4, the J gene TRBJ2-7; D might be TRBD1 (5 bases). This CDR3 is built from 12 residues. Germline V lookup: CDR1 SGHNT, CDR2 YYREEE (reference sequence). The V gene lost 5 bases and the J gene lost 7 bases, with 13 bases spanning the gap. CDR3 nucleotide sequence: TGTGCCAGCAGTACCGACAGCAGAGAGCAGTACTTC. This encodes CASSTDSREQYF.

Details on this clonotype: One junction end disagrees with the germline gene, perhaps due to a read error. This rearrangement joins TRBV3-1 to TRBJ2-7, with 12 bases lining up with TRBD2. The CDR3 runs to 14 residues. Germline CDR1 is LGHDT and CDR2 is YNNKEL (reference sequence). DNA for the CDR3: TGTGCCAGCAGCCAAGCCTCCCGGACTAGCGGGGAGAAGTTC. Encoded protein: CASSQASRTSGEKF.

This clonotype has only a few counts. Here the CDR3 DNA reads TGCGCCAGCAGCCCCCGGGACAGTCTTACAGATACGCAGTATTTT. Protein sequence: CASSPRDSLTDTQYF. This rearrangement joins TRBV5-1 to TRBJ2-3, with 7 bases fitting TRBD1. CDR1 SGHRS and CDR2 YFSETQ come from the germline V gene. There are 15 residues in the CDR3. With V trimmed by 4 bases and J by 3 bases, 8 bases remained unmatched.

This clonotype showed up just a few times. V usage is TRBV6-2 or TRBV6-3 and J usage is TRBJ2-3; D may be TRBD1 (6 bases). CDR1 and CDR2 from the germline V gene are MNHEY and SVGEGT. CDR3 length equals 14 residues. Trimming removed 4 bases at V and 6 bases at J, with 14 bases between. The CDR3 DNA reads TGTGCCAGCAGTTTTTTGAACAGGGTGGATACGCAGTATTTT. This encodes CASSFLNRVDTQYF.

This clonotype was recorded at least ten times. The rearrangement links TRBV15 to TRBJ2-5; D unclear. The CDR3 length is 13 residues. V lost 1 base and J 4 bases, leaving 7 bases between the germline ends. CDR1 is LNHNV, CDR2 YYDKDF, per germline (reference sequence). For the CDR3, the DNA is TGTGCCACCAGCAGAGGGCAGTTAGAGACCCAGTACTTC. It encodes CATSRGQLETQYF. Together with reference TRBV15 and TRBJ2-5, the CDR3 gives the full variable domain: DAMVIQNPRYQVTQFGKPVTLSCSQTLNHNVMYWYQQKSSQAPKLLFHYYDKDFNNEADTPDNFQSRRPNTSFCFLDIRSPGLGDTAMYLCATSRGQLETQYFGPGTRLLVL.

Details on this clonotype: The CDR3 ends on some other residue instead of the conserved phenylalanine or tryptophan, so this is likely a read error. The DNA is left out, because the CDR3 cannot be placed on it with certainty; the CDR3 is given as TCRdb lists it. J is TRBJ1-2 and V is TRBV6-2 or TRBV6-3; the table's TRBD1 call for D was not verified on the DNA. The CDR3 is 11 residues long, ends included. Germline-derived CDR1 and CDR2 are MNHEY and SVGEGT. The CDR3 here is CASSWSGQGVS.

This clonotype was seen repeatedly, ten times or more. Written as DNA, the CDR3 is TGTGCCAGCAGTGAACCGGGACTCACCTACGAGCAGTACTTC. Translating it yields CASSEPGLTYEQYF. This chain joins TRBV6-1 and TRBJ2-7; a possible D gene is TRBD2 (6 bases). The CDR3 consists of 14 residues. The V gene's germline CDR1 is MNHNS and CDR2 SASEGT. V lost 2 bases to trimming and J lost 2 bases, with 10 bases between them.

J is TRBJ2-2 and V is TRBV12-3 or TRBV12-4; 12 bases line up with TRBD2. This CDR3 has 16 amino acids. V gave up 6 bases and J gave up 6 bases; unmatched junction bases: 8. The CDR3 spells CASRQTSGRRPGELFF. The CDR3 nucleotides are TGTGCCAGCAGACAAACTAGCGGGAGGAGGCCCGGGGAGCTGTTTTTT.

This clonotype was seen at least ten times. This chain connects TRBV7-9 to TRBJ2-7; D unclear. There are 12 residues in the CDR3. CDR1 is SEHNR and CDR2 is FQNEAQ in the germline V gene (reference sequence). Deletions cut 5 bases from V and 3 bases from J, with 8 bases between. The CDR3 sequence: CASSETGYEQYF. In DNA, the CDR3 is TGTGCCAGCAGCGAAACTGGCTACGAGCAGTACTTC.

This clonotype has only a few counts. CDR3 nucleotide sequence: TGCGCCAGCAGCCCAATCTCTAGCGGACAAGAGACCCAGTACTTC. It yields the protein CASSPISSGQETQYF. The gene calls are TRBV4-1 and TRBJ2-5, with 7 bases that match TRBD2. Germline V gene data show CDR1 as MGHRA and CDR2 as YSYEKL. The V and J ends lost 4 bases and 2 bases, in that order; junction bases with no gene match: 7. The CDR3 contains 15 residues.

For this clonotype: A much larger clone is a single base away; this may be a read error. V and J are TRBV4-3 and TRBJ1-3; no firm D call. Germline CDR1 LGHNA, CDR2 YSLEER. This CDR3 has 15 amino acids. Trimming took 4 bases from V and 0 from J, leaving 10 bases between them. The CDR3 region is CASSPTHFSGNTIYF. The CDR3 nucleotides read TGCGCCAGCAGCCCCACCCACTTCTCTGGAAACACCATATATTTT.

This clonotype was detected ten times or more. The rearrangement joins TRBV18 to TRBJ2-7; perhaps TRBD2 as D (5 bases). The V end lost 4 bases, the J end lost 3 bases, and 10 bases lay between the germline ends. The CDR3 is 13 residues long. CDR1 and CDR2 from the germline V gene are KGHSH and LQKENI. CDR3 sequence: CASSHSRDYEQYV. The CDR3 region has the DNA TGTGCCAGCTCACATAGCCGGGACTACGAGCAGTACGTC.

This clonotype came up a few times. CDR3 in amino acids: CASSLPSNYEQYF. CDR3 coding DNA: TGTGCCAGCAGCTTACCCTCTAACTACGAGCAGTACTTC. The chain combines TRBV11-1 with TRBJ2-7; no reliable D call. The germline V gene has CDR1 SGHAT and CDR2 FQDESV (reference sequence). The CDR3 length is 13 residues. V shed 2 bases and J shed 3 bases, with 8 bases lying between them.

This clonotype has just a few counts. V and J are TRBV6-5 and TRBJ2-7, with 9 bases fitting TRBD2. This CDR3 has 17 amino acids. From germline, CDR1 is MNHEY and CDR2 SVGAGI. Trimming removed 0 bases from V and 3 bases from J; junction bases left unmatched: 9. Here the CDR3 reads CASSYSRSSGGFYEQYF. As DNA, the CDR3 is TGTGCCAGCAGTTACTCAAGGAGTAGCGGGGGCTTCTACGAGCAGTACTTC.

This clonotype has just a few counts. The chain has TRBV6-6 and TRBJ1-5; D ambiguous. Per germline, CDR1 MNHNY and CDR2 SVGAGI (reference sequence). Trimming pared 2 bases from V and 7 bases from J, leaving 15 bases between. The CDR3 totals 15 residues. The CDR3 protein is CASSYKSAVLQPQHF. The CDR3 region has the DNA TGTGCCAGCAGTTACAAATCCGCGGTTTTACAGCCCCAGCATTTT.

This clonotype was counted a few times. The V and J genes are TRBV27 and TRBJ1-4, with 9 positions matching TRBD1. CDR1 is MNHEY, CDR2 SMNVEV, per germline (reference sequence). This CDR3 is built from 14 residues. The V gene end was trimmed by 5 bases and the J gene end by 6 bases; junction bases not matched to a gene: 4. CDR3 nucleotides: TGTGCCAGCAGTCCATGGACAGGGGATGAAAAACTGTTTTTT. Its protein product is CASSPWTGDEKLFF.

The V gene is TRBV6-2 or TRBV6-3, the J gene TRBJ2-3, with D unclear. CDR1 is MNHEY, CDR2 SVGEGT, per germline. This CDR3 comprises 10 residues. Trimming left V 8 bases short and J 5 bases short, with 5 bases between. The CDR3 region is CASWRDTQYF. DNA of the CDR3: TGTGCCAGCTGGAGAGATACGCAGTATTTT.